This TCR beta chain originates from a study of spatial heterogeneity in lung cancer. Time point reported: sample taken at primary tumor resection. TCRdb redid the calling of the 5' RACE reads with MiXCR, one entry per CDR3 protein. The table records tens of thousands of distinct CDR3 sequences, around 7.3% of them present only once. In its sample, this clonotype was seen many times. With V trimmed by 6 bases and J by 10 bases, 12 bases remained unmatched. The CDR3 runs to 14 residues. The germline V gene has CDR1 SQVTM and CDR2 ANQGSEA. This TCR was recovered from a male donor with early-stage non-small cell lung cancer. The rearrangement uses TRBV29-1 and TRBJ1-1; 12 bases are shared with TRBD1. The starting material was PBMCs, obtained at surgery. CDR3 in DNA: TGCAGCGTAATCTTAGGGACAGGGGGCGAAGGAGCTTTCTTT. Protein sequence: CSVILGTGGEGAFF. Complete variable domain (other parts from reference TRBV29-1 and TRBJ1-1): SAVISQKPSRDICQRGTSLTIQCQVDSQVTMMFWYRQQPGQSLTLIATANQGSEATYESGFVIDKFPISRPNLTFSTLTVSNMSPEDSSIYLCSVILGTGGEGAFFGQGTRLTVV.